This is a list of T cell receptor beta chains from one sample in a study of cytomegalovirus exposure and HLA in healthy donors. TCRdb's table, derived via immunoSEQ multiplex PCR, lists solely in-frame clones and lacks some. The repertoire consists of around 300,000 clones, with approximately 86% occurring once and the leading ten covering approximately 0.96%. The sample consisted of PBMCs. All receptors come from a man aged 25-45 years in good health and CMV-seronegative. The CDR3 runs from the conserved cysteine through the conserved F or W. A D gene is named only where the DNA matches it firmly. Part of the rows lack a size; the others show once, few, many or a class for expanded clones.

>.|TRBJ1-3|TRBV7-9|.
CASSPATGGNTIYF
TGTGCCAGCAGCCCCGCGACAGGCGGAAACACCATATATTTT
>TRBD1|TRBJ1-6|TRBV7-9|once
CASRSTGDGYNSPLHF
TGTGCCAGCAGAAGTACAGGGGATGGCTATAATTCACCCCTCCACTTT
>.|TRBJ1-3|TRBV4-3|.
CASSQDSGSGNTIYF
TGCGCCAGCAGCCAAGATTCGGGCTCTGGAAACACCATATATTTT
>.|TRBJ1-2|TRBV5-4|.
CASSLAGNGYTF
TGTGCCAGCAGCTTGGCAGGAAATGGCTACACCTTC
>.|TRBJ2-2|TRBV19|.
CASVDSRARGGELFF
TGTGCCAGTGTCGACAGCAGGGCCCGTGGGGGGGAGCTGTTTTTT
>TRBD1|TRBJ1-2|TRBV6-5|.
CASSEGQINYGYTF
TGTGCCAGCAGTGAGGGACAGATAAACTATGGCTACACCTTC
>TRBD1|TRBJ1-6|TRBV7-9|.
CASSPLLTGVNSPLHF
TGTGCCAGCAGCCCGCTCCTGACAGGGGTCAATTCACCCCTCCACTTT
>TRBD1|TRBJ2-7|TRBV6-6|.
CASRPGQGGQQYF
TGTGCCAGCAGGCCGGGACAGGGGGGTCAGCAGTACTTC
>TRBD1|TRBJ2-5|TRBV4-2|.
CASSQVLAGGQGETQYF
TGTGCCAGCAGCCAAGTATTGGCAGGGGGTCAGGGAGAGACCCAGTACTTC
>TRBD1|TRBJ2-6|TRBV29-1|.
CSGGDRGNSGANVLTF
TGCAGCGGAGGGGACAGGGGGAACTCTGGGGCCAACGTCCTGACTTTC
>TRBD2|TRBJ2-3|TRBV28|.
CATGRGPGGPSDTQYF
TGTGCCACCGGCCGGGGCCCGGGAGGTCCTTCGGATACGCAGTATTTT
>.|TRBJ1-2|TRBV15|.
CATSRGQDRDGYTF
TGTGCCACCAGCAGAGGTCAGGACAGAGATGGCTACACCTTC
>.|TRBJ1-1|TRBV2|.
CASSGQGFGAFF
TGTGCCAGCAGTGGGCAGGGGTTTGGGGCTTTCTTT
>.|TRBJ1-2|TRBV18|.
CASSPTGENYGYTF
TGTGCCAGCTCACCGACAGGAGAAAACTATGGCTACACCTTC
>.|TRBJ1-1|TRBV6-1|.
CASRLQMNTEAFF
TGTGCCAGCAGACTCCAAATGAACACTGAAGCTTTCTTT
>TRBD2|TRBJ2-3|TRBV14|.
CASSPQGVRGRSGTQYF
TGTGCCAGCAGCCCTCAAGGAGTGCGGGGGAGGTCGGGTACGCAGTATTTT
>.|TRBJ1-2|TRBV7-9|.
CATGGLGLNYGYTF
TGTGCCACCGGGGGACTGGGGCTTAACTATGGCTACACCTTC
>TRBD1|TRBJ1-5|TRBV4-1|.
CASSHHDRGSNQPQHF
TGCGCCAGCAGCCACCACGACAGGGGTAGCAATCAGCCCCAGCATTTT
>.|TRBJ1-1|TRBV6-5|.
CASRPTGSTEAFF
TGTGCCAGCAGACCAACAGGGAGCACTGAAGCTTTCTTT
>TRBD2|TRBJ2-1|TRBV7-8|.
CASDRGLAGYNEQFF
TGTGCCAGCGATCGAGGACTAGCGGGGTACAATGAGCAGTTCTTC
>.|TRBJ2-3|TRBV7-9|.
CASGSDYTQYF
TGTGCCAGCGGGAGCGACTATACGCAGTATTTT
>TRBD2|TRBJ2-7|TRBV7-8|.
CASSLGTSGTYEQYF
TGTGCCAGCAGCTTAGGAACTAGCGGTACCTACGAGCAGTACTTC